A single sample gave rise to the 20 T cell receptor beta chains below, sequenced in a study of T-cell reconstitution after alpha-beta-depleted transplantation in children. The authors prepared the TCRbeta library with unique molecular identifiers. TCRdb redid the calling of the PCR reads with MiXCR, one entry per CDR3 protein. The table shows around 380,000 distinct CDR3 sequences, with about a tenth occurring only once. The sequenced sample was PBMCs from the stem cell graft donor, obtained from the stem cell graft. The receptors originated from a human donor who donated a stem cell graft to a child with acute myeloid leukemia.

This clonotype was observed a few times. The chain is built from TRBV29-1 and TRBJ2-5, with D possibly being TRBD1 (6 bases). Per germline, CDR1 SQVTM and CDR2 ANQGSEA. The CDR3 contains 13 residues. Trimming pared 0 bases from V and 2 bases from J, leaving 7 bases between. The CDR3 nucleotides read TGCAGCGTTGAAGACAGGGGACAAGAGACCCAGTACTTC. Translating it yields CSVEDRGQETQYF.

This clonotype was seen ten or more times. The V and J genes are TRBV20-1 and TRBJ2-5; D may be TRBD2 (5 bases). V was trimmed by 6 bases and J by 1 base, leaving 15 bases between them. The germline CDR1 and CDR2 sequences are DFQATT and SNEGSKA (reference sequence). This CDR3 is 14 amino acids long. As DNA, the CDR3 is TGCAGTGCCCCCGACGCGAGCGGCCAAGAGACCCAGTACTTC. Protein sequence: CSAPDASGQETQYF.

This clonotype was detected a few times. The rearrangement uses TRBV7-2 and TRBJ2-3, with TRBD1 as a possible D gene (8 bases). Trimming stripped 5 bases from V and 4 bases from J, with 19 bases between. The CDR3 extends over 16 amino acids. The germline CDR1 and CDR2 sequences are SGHTA and FQGNSA. The DNA of the CDR3 is TGTGCCAGCAGCATCCGACAGGGGAGGGTCGCAGATACGCAGTATTTT. Its translation: CASSIRQGRVADTQYF.

This chain joins TRBV4-3 and TRBJ2-3; D tentatively fits TRBD1 or TRBD2 (6 bases each). Germline assignment: CDR1 LGHNA and CDR2 YSLEER. V lost 1 base, J lost 8 bases, and 19 bases lay in between. CDR3 length: 16 residues. The CDR3 nucleotides are TGCGCCAGCAGCCAAGGGTCGACTAGGGGGGTCGGTACGCAGTATTTT. It codes for CASSQGSTRGVGTQYF.

The chain uses TRBV6-1 and TRBJ1-4, with 10 bases identical to TRBD1. V shed 6 bases and J 7 bases; nucleotides not matched to a gene: 5. Germline lookup yields CDR1 MNHNS and CDR2 SASEGT. The CDR3 covers 14 residues. This CDR3 is CASRTGGAGEKLFF. The CDR3 coding sequence is TGTGCCAGCAGGACAGGGGGCGCCGGTGAAAAACTGTTTTTT.

This clonotype was counted between two and nine times. This chain uses TRBV7-3 with TRBJ2-1; TRBD2 aligns across 9 bases. Losses at the gene ends were 1 base for V and 4 bases for J; bases not matched to a gene: 11. The CDR3 is made up of 18 amino acids. Germline-derived CDR1 and CDR2 are SGHTA and FQGTGA. The CDR3 sequence is CASSLRVGTSTNYNEQFF. The CDR3, as DNA: TGTGCCAGCAGCTTAAGAGTTGGGACTAGCACGAATTACAATGAGCAGTTCTTC.

In its sample, this clonotype was seen many times. This chain connects TRBV20-1 to TRBJ1-2; 8 nucleotides match TRBD1. Germline assignment: CDR1 DFQATT and CDR2 SNEGSKA (reference sequence). This CDR3 has 14 residues. With V trimmed by 1 base and J by 3 bases, 4 bases remained unmatched. Here the CDR3 DNA reads TGCAGTGCTAGAGGGACAGGGCTGGACTATGGCTACACCTTC. This encodes CSARGTGLDYGYTF.

The chain carries TRBV29-1 and TRBJ2-5; D is tentatively TRBD1 or TRBD2 (5 bases each). Germline CDR1 and CDR2: SQVTM and ANQGSEA. Trimming removed 8 bases at V and 4 bases at J, with 17 bases between. The CDR3 has 13 residues. This CDR3 reads CSSVRGQGETQYF. In nucleotides, the CDR3 is TGCAGCTCCGTTCGGGGTCAGGGAGAGACCCAGTACTTC. Supplemented by reference TRBV29-1 and TRBJ2-5, the full variable domain reads SAVISQKPSRDICQRGTSLTIQCQVDSQVTMMFWYRQQPGQSLTLIATANQGSEATYESGFVIDKFPISRPNLTFSTLTVSNMSPEDSSIYLCSSVRGQGETQYFGPGTRLLVL.

This clonotype was observed at least ten times. The J gene is TRBJ2-7, the V gene TRBV4-3; D may be TRBD1 (6 bases). Looked up from germline, CDR1 is LGHNA and CDR2 is YSLEER. The germline V and J ends were trimmed by 0 bases and 2 bases, with 8 bases remaining between them. The CDR3 consists of 14 residues. CDR3 protein: CASSQEGGAYEQYF. CDR3 nucleotides: TGCGCCAGCAGCCAAGAAGGGGGAGCCTACGAGCAGTACTTC.

This clonotype was found many times. The chain links TRBV11-2 to TRBJ2-3; 11 bases match TRBD2. V lost 5 bases to trimming and J lost 2 bases; unmatched junction nucleotides: 12. CDR3 length: 18 amino acids. From germline, CDR1 is SGHAT and CDR2 FQNNGV. The CDR3 nucleotides are TGTGCCAGCAGCCAGAGACTAGCGGGGCCCCTAAACACAGATACGCAGTATTTT. Translated: CASSQRLAGPLNTDTQYF.

This clonotype has a handful of counts. The V call is TRBV20-1, the J call TRBJ2-3; D is ambiguous. Deletions cut 1 base from V and 4 bases from J, with 6 bases between. The V gene's germline CDR1 is DFQATT and CDR2 SNEGSKA (reference sequence). The CDR3 extends over 12 amino acids. CDR3 loop: CSARGSADTQYF. CDR3 coding DNA: TGCAGTGCTAGAGGGTCAGCAGATACGCAGTATTTT.

This clonotype was counted ten times or more. This sequence joins TRBV5-4 and TRBJ1-1; no reliable D call. In germline, CDR1 is SGHNT, CDR2 YYREEE (reference sequence). The CDR3 extends over 15 amino acids. Trimming took off 4 bases at V and 2 bases at J, with 15 bases between the two ends. The CDR3 bases are TGTGCCAGCAGCACGAGAAAGACGGGAAACACTGAAGCTTTCTTT. It encodes CASSTRKTGNTEAFF.

This clonotype was seen at least ten times. The V gene is TRBV29-1, the J gene TRBJ2-1; D remains unclear. Germline V gives CDR1 SQVTM, CDR2 ANQGSEA. V was pared by 2 bases and J by 7 bases, with 6 bases between. The CDR3 is 11 amino acids. This CDR3 is CSVESSNEQFF. CDR3 DNA: TGCAGCGTTGAAAGTAGTAATGAGCAGTTCTTC.

This clonotype has just a few counts. The chain joins TRBV5-6 to TRBJ1-1; D not certain. The germline V gene encodes CDR1 SGHDT and CDR2 YYEEEE. Between the trimmed V and J ends, which lost 6 bases and 5 bases, there was a span of 17 bases. The length of the CDR3 is 14 residues. The CDR3 protein is CASTPSQRRTEAFF. The CDR3 DNA reads as TGTGCCAGCACCCCCAGCCAGAGGAGAACTGAAGCTTTCTTT.

This clonotype was seen once. This chain links TRBV6-1 with TRBJ1-4; TRBD1 might be the D (5 bases). V was cut by 8 bases and J by 3 bases, with 13 bases left in between. This CDR3 spans 14 amino acids. Germline CDR1 and CDR2: MNHNS and SASEGT. DNA of the CDR3: TGTGCCAGCCAATTGGACAACGCTAATGAAAAACTGTTTTTT. This translates into CASQLDNANEKLFF.

The chain has TRBV5-1 and TRBJ2-2; 7 bases line up with TRBD1. The CDR3 has 15 amino acids. Germline V gene sequence: CDR1 SGHRS, CDR2 YFSETQ. The V gene end was trimmed by 6 bases and the J gene end by 4 bases; junction bases not matched to a gene: 9. CDR3 amino acids: CASTQPGQLTGELFF. CDR3 bases: TGCGCCAGCACCCAGCCGGGACAGCTCACCGGGGAGCTGTTTTTT. Variable domain in full (rest from reference TRBV5-1 and TRBJ2-2): KAGVTQTPRYLIKTRGQQVTLSCSPISGHRSVSWYQQTPGQGLQFLFEYFSETQRNKGNFPGRFSGRQFSNSRSEMNVSTLELGDSALYLCASTQPGQLTGELFFGEGSRLTVL.

This chain links TRBV20-1 with TRBJ2-5; the match to TRBD1 covers 12 bases. The CDR3 extends over 17 amino acids. Germline lookup yields CDR1 DFQATT and CDR2 SNEGSKA (reference sequence). With 1 base clipped from V and 5 bases from J, the junction kept 11 bases outside the gene matches. The DNA of the CDR3 is TGCAGTGCTAGAGGGGGGACAGGGGGCGCGCGGGTTGAGACCCAGTACTTC. It is translated as CSARGGTGGARVETQYF.

This clonotype was counted between two and nine times. This sequence joins TRBV3-1 and TRBJ2-5; D is tentatively TRBD1 or TRBD2 (5 bases each). V lost 1 base and J lost 1, with 16 bases in between. In germline, CDR1 is LGHDT, CDR2 YNNKEL (reference sequence). The CDR3 runs to 17 residues. CDR3 in amino acids: CASSQAGLVISQETQYF. As DNA, the CDR3 is TGTGCCAGCAGCCAAGCGGGGCTAGTCATCAGCCAAGAGACCCAGTACTTC.

The table lists this clonotype with a few counts. This chain joins TRBV7-8 and TRBJ2-1; D is unclear. V lost 3 bases, J lost 9 bases, and 9 bases lay in between. The CDR3 spans 12 residues. CDR1 is SGHVS and CDR2 is FQNEAQ in the germline V gene. The CDR3 region has the DNA TGTGCCAGCAGCTTGAGTGTGGGTGAGCAGTTCTTC. This encodes CASSLSVGEQFF.

There are a few counts of this clonotype. The chain couples TRBV12-3 or TRBV12-4 to TRBJ1-5; no firm D call. CDR3 length: 15 amino acids. V lost 1 base, J lost 2 bases, and 9 bases lay in between. The CDR3 spells CASSLGLQGNQPQHF. The CDR3 DNA is TGTGCCAGCAGTTTAGGATTACAAGGCAATCAGCCCCAGCATTTT.